The clone carrying this TCR beta chain was counted a few times. This record comes from a study of T-cell reconstitution after alpha-beta-depleted transplantation in children. The CDR3 consists of 15 residues. Per the germline V gene, CDR1 is MGHRA and CDR2 is YSYEKL. Trimming removed 0 bases at V and 5 bases at J, with 13 bases between. For TCRbeta, the library was prepared with unique molecular identifiers. TCRdb itself ran the PCR reads through MiXCR, one entry per CDR3 protein. The table lists 300,000 to 400,000 distinct CDR3 sequences, about an eighth of them singletons, with about 4.5% in the top ten.

The chain couples TRBV4-1 to TRBJ1-1; a possible D gene is TRBD1 (5 bases). The TCR sequence derives from a human donor who donated a stem cell graft to a child with Fanconi anemia. The starting material was PBMCs, obtained from the stem cell graft. The CDR3 nucleotides are TGCGCCAGCAGCCAAGAAGCGGCGGGGGGGACTGAAGCTTTCTTT. Protein sequence: CASSQEAAGGTEAFF.